Following are 26 T cell receptor beta chains from one sample sequenced in a study of blood T cell repertoires in COVID-19. Repertoires were generated with immunoSEQ multiplex PCR, while TCRdb's copy carries only in-frame clones and drops some. The table lists about 250,000 clones, around 86% of them singletons, with over 1.5% in the top ten. Material: PBMCs or T cells enriched from blood (not recorded which). Receptors were obtained from a man aged 40-49 years who had recovered from COVID-19.

This clone was seen a handful of times. This chain links TRBV5-6 with TRBJ1-3; tentatively, D is TRBD1 (6 bases). There are 17 residues in the CDR3. Germline V CDR1 and CDR2: SGHDT, YYEEEE. V lost 0 bases and J 4 bases, leaving 17 bases between the germline ends. The CDR3 bases are TGTGCCAGCAGCTTGGTGGGGGTACAGGGTGCCGGAAACACCATATATTTT. Translating it yields CASSLVGVQGAGNTIYF.

This clone appeared a single time. Here the CDR3 reads CASSRNQGTTEAFF. The CDR3 coding sequence is TGTGCCAGCTCACGCAATCAGGGTACCACTGAAGCTTTCTTT. The rearrangement links TRBV18 to TRBJ1-1, with D maybe TRBD1 (5 bases). V was trimmed by 4 bases and J by 4 bases, leaving 13 bases between them. This CDR3 comprises 14 residues. CDR1 KGHSH and CDR2 LQKENI come from the germline V gene.

The rearrangement links TRBV30 to TRBJ1-4; D is ambiguous. CDR1 GTSNPN and CDR2 SVGIG come from the germline V gene (reference sequence). Trimming removed 3 bases from V and 8 bases from J, with 16 bases in between. The CDR3 has 14 residues. CDR3 DNA sequence: TGTGCCTGGAGACCGCGGGGAATGGAAGAAAAACTGTTTTTT. Translating it yields CAWRPRGMEEKLFF.

This chain connects TRBV15 to TRBJ2-1; 11 bases agree with TRBD2. Germline V gene data show CDR1 as LNHNV and CDR2 as YYDKDF (reference sequence). The CDR3 is made up of 17 amino acids. Germline trimming cut 0 bases from V and 5 bases from J; bases unmatched to any gene: 6. As DNA, the CDR3 is TGTGCCACCAGCAGAGATCTTTTGACTAGCGGGAACAATGAGCAGTTCTTC. Amino acids: CATSRDLLTSGNNEQFF.

This clone has a single count. Different DNA sequences within this sample yield the same CDR3. The V gene is TRBV9, the J gene TRBJ2-7; 9 bases agree with TRBD2. Per the germline V gene, CDR1 is SGDLS and CDR2 is YYNGEE. The V gene end was trimmed by 0 bases and the J gene end by 4 bases; junction bases not matched to a gene: 5. This CDR3 spans 15 amino acids. CDR3 residues: CASSVGLAESYEQYF. CDR3 in DNA: TGTGCCAGCAGCGTAGGACTAGCGGAATCTTACGAGCAGTACTTC. The complete variable domain, with remaining parts taken from reference TRBV9 and TRBJ2-7, reads DSGVTQTPKHLITATGQRVTLRCSPRSGDLSVYWYQQSLDQGLQFLIQYYNGEERAKGNILERFSAQQFPDLHSELNLSSLELGDSALYFCASSVGLAESYEQYFGPGTRLTVT.

This chain links TRBV7-2 with TRBJ2-1; 14 bases match TRBD2. Looked up from germline, CDR1 is SGHTA and CDR2 is FQGNSA. CDR3 length: 15 amino acids. V shed 5 bases and J 6 bases; nucleotides not matched to a gene: 3. The CDR3 here is CASSRTSGGINEQFF. As DNA, the CDR3 is TGTGCCAGCAGCCGGACTAGCGGGGGGATCAATGAGCAGTTCTTC.

V gene TRBV5-5 combines with J gene TRBJ2-3; 7 bases line up with TRBD2. CDR3 length equals 16 residues. Germline values: CDR1 SGHKS, CDR2 YYEKEE (reference sequence). The J segment lost 0 bases and the V segment lost 1 base, leaving 5 bases of the junction unmatched. CDR3 nucleotides: TGTGCCAGCAGCTTGTCAGGCGGGGGAAGCACAGATACGCAGTATTTT. Amino acids: CASSLSGGGSTDTQYF.

The genes are TRBV2 and TRBJ2-2; 10 bases agree with TRBD2. Trimming took 5 bases from V and 4 from J; bases not matched to a gene: 4. This CDR3 has 15 amino acids. Germline V gene sequence: CDR1 SNHLY, CDR2 FYNNEI. This CDR3 reads CASSFLAGATGELFF. The CDR3 DNA reads as TGTGCCAGCAGTTTCCTAGCGGGAGCCACCGGGGAGCTGTTTTTT.

The chain employs TRBV28 and TRBJ2-7; TRBD1 might be the D (5 bases). The germline gives CDR1 MDHEN, CDR2 SYDVKM. V lost 3 bases and J lost 4, with 22 bases in between. The CDR3 runs 17 residues. The DNA of the CDR3 is TGTGCCAGCAGTTTTTATTCTCAGGGAACGGACGCTTACGAGCAGTACTTC. Protein: CASSFYSQGTDAYEQYF.

This clone was recorded at least ten times. V and J are TRBV10-3 and TRBJ2-7; TRBD1 matches at 10 bases. Trimming at V came to 9 bases and at J to 0 bases, leaving 23 bases not matched to a gene. The CDR3 loop spans 20 amino acids. Germline loops: CDR1 ENHRY, CDR2 SYGVKD. The CDR3 bases are TGTGCCATTCAGCAAAAGCCCTGTGGGGGACAGGGGCTCAGCTCCTACGAGCAGTACTTC. The encoded protein is CAIQQKPCGGQGLSSYEQYF.

Points on this clone: Because the CDR3 is missing its conserved closing phenylalanine or tryptophan, this is likely a read error. The genes are TRBV3-1 (or the pseudogene TRBV3-2) and TRBJ1-2; D gene ambiguous. Germline V gives CDR1 LGHDT, CDR2 YNNKEL (reference sequence). The CDR3 spans 13 residues. V dropped 0 bases and J dropped 1 base, with 3 bases sitting between them. DNA of the CDR3: TGTGCCAGCAGCCAAGAGGGTAACTATGGCTACACCCTC. Its protein is CASSQEGNYGYTL.

V gene TRBV7-2 combines with J gene TRBJ1-3; 11 bases line up with TRBD1. The CDR3 sequence is 15 residues long. Germline V gene data show CDR1 as SGHTA and CDR2 as FQGNSA. The ends lost 5 bases at V and 8 bases at J; junction bases unmatched: 8. The CDR3 coding sequence is TGTGCCAGCAGCCTTGGGACAGGGGGTACGGACACCATATATTTT. This codes for CASSLGTGGTDTIYF. The full variable domain, with the rest looked up from reference TRBV7-2 and TRBJ1-3, is GAGVSQSPSNKVTEKGKDVELRCDPISGHTALYWYRQSLGQGLEFLIYFQGNSAPDKSGLPSDRFSAERTGGSVSTLTIQRTQQEDSAVYLCASSLGTGGTDTIYFGEGSWLTVV.

V usage is TRBV6-5 and J usage is TRBJ2-7, with 10 bases matching TRBD1. With V trimmed by 0 bases and J by 4 bases, 6 bases remained unmatched. The V gene's germline CDR1 is MNHEY and CDR2 SVGAGI. CDR3 length equals 16 residues. The CDR3 DNA reads as TGTGCCAGCAGTTACTCGAGTGGGACAGGGGTTTACGAGCAGTACTTC. It codes for CASSYSSGTGVYEQYF.

V and J are TRBV11-2 and TRBJ1-2; 9 bases are a match to TRBD1. CDR3 length equals 14 residues. Germline CDR1 reads SGHAT; CDR2 reads FQNNGV. Losses at the gene ends were 5 bases for V and 5 bases for J; bases not matched to a gene: 6. The CDR3 reads CASSAPGTGYGYTF. In DNA form, the CDR3 reads TGTGCCAGCAGCGCCCCCGGGACAGGGTATGGCTACACCTTC. Supplemented by reference TRBV11-2 and TRBJ1-2, the full variable domain reads EAGVAQSPRYKIIEKRQSVAFWCNPISGHATLYWYQQILGQGPKLLIQFQNNGVVDDSQLPKDRFSAERLKGVDSTLKIQPAKLEDSAVYLCASSAPGTGYGYTFGSGTRLTVV.

This chain joins TRBV2 and TRBJ2-5, with D unresolved. This CDR3 has 11 amino acids. Germline lookup yields CDR1 SNHLY and CDR2 FYNNEI. V dropped 8 bases and J dropped 5 bases, with 9 bases sitting between them. CDR3 region: CASSELETQYF. CDR3 nucleotide sequence: TGTGCCAGCTCCGAGCTGGAGACCCAGTACTTC.

The chain uses TRBV28 and TRBJ1-3; maybe TRBD1 (5 bases). Looked up from germline, CDR1 is MDHEN and CDR2 is SYDVKM. The germline V and J ends were trimmed by 5 bases and 1 base, with 12 bases remaining between them. The CDR3 covers 15 residues. The CDR3: CASSDQGTSGNTIYF. The CDR3, as DNA: TGTGCCAGCAGTGACCAGGGTACTTCTGGAAACACCATATATTTT.

Here the CDR3 DNA reads TGTGCCAGCAGGGATCTCGGACTAGCTAGGGACCAAGAGACCCAGTACTTC. This gives the protein CASRDLGLARDQETQYF. V gene TRBV28 combines with J gene TRBJ2-5; 8 bases match TRBD2. The CDR3 is 17 residues long. The trim removed 6 bases at V and 0 bases at J, leaving 12 bases unmatched. Per the germline V gene, CDR1 is MDHEN and CDR2 is SYDVKM.

The J gene is TRBJ1-6, the V gene TRBV7-2; D possibly corresponds to TRBD1 (5 bases). Trimming removed 3 bases from V and 4 bases from J, with 10 bases in between. The CDR3 length is 15 residues. CDR1 and CDR2 (germline): SGHTA, FQGNSA. CDR3 DNA: TGTGCCAGCAGCTTGAACAGGCCGTATAATTCACCCCTCCACTTT. It is translated as CASSLNRPYNSPLHF.

This clone appeared a single time. This chain joins TRBV9 and TRBJ2-5; the match to TRBD2 covers 12 bases. The CDR3 covers 17 residues. V was pared by 2 bases and J by 4 bases, with 9 bases of the junction left unmatched. Looked up from germline, CDR1 is SGDLS and CDR2 is YYNGEE. CDR3 in amino acids: CASSVLSSGGAGETQYF. The CDR3 bases are TGTGCCAGCAGCGTTCTATCTAGCGGGGGGGCAGGAGAGACCCAGTACTTC.

The chain links TRBV7-9 to TRBJ2-7; D is unclear. This CDR3 comprises 14 residues. V shed 4 bases and J shed 3 bases, with 13 bases lying between them. Germline CDR1 is SEHNR and CDR2 is FQNEAQ (reference sequence). CDR3 DNA: TGTGCCAGCAGCTCTACGCCCTCCTTCTACGAGCAGTACTTC. Protein: CASSSTPSFYEQYF.

The CDR3: CASSPGTGNEKLFF. In nucleotides, the CDR3 is TGCGCCAGCAGCCCTGGGACAGGGAATGAAAAACTGTTTTTT. The rearrangement uses TRBV5-1 and TRBJ1-4; TRBD1 matches 9 bases. The CDR3 is 14 residues long. V trimming: 4 bases; J trimming: 5 bases; junction bases outside the gene matches: 3. Germline CDR1 reads SGHRS; CDR2 reads YFSETQ.

V and J are TRBV28 and TRBJ1-4; a possible D gene is TRBD1 (6 bases). V lost 5 bases, J lost 2 bases, and 6 bases lay in between. Germline V CDR1 and CDR2: MDHEN, SYDVKM. The CDR3 totals 13 residues. This chain's CDR3 is CASSRGTNEKLFF. The CDR3 bases are TGTGCCAGCAGTAGGGGGACTAATGAAAAACTGTTTTTT. The full variable domain, with the rest looked up from reference TRBV28 and TRBJ1-4, is DVKVTQSSRYLVKRTGEKVFLECVQDMDHENMFWYRQDPGLGLRLIYFSYDVKMKEKGDIPEGYSVSREKKERFSLILESASTNQTSMYLCASSRGTNEKLFFGSGTQLSVL.

This chain uses TRBV27 with TRBJ2-3, with D possibly matching TRBD2 (6 bases). Germline CDR1 reads MNHEY; CDR2 reads SMNVEV (reference sequence). The CDR3 is 15 residues long. V gave up 5 bases and J gave up 0 bases, with 12 bases separating them. This CDR3 is CASSSPGLSTDTQYF. CDR3 sequence (DNA): TGTGCCAGCAGTAGTCCGGGACTCAGCACAGATACGCAGTATTTT.

This chain links TRBV5-1 with TRBJ2-3; 7 bases agree with TRBD1. The trim removed 0 bases at V and 3 bases at J, leaving 4 bases unmatched. Germline CDR1 reads SGHRS; CDR2 reads YFSETQ. The CDR3 has 15 residues. The CDR3 is CASSLEVRGTDTQYF. CDR3 nucleotides: TGCGCCAGCAGCTTGGAGGTCAGGGGGACAGATACGCAGTATTTT.

The chain has TRBV4-3 and TRBJ1-5; TRBD1 is a possible D gene (6 bases). Deletions cut 0 bases from V and 2 bases from J, with 14 bases between. From germline, CDR1 is LGHNA and CDR2 YSLEER. This CDR3 has 17 residues. As DNA, the CDR3 is TGCGCCAGCAGCCAAGAATTGCGGGGGCAGGGCAATCAGCCCCAGCATTTT. This codes for CASSQELRGQGNQPQHF.

The V and J genes are TRBV28 and TRBJ1-5; 9 nucleotides agree with TRBD1. The CDR3 totals 15 residues. Trimming at V came to 5 bases and at J to 9 bases, leaving 11 bases not matched to a gene. Germline V CDR1 and CDR2: MDHEN, SYDVKM. In nucleotides, the CDR3 is TGTGCCAGCAGTAGCGGGACAGGGCCTCGTCCGCCCCAGCATTTT. Its translation is CASSSGTGPRPPQHF.